This T cell receptor (beta chain) was recorded in a study of T-cell reconstitution after alpha-beta-depleted transplantation in children. General observations from the study: Reported findings indicate that, about two months after transplant, alpha-beta T cells came from several hundred expanded clones, which were derived from non-depleted graft cells. Surviving thymic progenitors and recipient T cells were the source of high TCRbeta diversity at day 60 in some patients. One year post-transplant, T-cell counts and diversity were largely derived from T cells produced anew.

Concerning this clonotype itself: Its target is not known.

Researchers prepared the TCRbeta library using unique molecular identifiers, the study reports. MiXCR, applied by TCRdb to the PCR reads, yields one record per CDR3 protein. This sample has 500,000 to 600,000 distinct CDR3 sequences, with about a quarter found just once. This TCR was recovered from a boy in the first two years of life with Wiskott-Aldrich syndrome, due to receive a stem cell transplant. The source was PBMCs, collected before TCRalphabeta/CD19-depleted stem cell transplant.

CDR3 protein: CSARDWRALAKNIQYF. CDR3 DNA: TGCAGTGCTAGAGATTGGAGGGCCTTAGCCAAAAACATTCAGTACTTC. J is TRBJ2-4 and V is TRBV20-1; D may be TRBD2 (6 bases). The CDR3 is 16 amino acids. The V and J ends lost 0 bases and 0 bases respectively, with 12 bases between them. Germline values: CDR1 DFQATT, CDR2 SNEGSKA (reference sequence).